Sequencing of this T cell receptor beta chain was carried out in a study of technical replicates of blood from several donors. This CDR3 has 19 amino acids. J gave up 2 bases and V 5 bases, and 17 bases lay outside the gene matches. Germline V gives CDR1 SGHVT, CDR2 SQSDAQ. The assay was immunoSEQ multiplex PCR, and TCRdb's table has in-frame clones only and misses some. Among 70,000 to 85,000 clones listed, about nine tenths were seen once. This clonotype was obtained from a human donor in good health. The sequenced material came from T cells isolated from PBMCs. This rearrangement joins TRBV7-4 to TRBJ1-4; 7 nucleotides line up with TRBD1. The CDR3 DNA is TGTGCCAGCAGCCCCGGTACAAAGACAGGGCTGATTACTAATGAAAAACTGTTTTTT. Its translation is CASSPGTKTGLITNEKLFF.